What follows are 31 T cell receptor beta chains derived from one specimen sequenced in a study of blood T cell repertoires in COVID-19 (TCRdb year 2020). Receptor libraries were prepared by the immunoSEQ multiplex PCR assay. TCRdb retrieved this table from immuneACCESS and kept in-frame rearrangements only. Not all clones are present; in checked studies, unresolved V genes account for under half, and no reason is known for the remainder. Present in this sample are 150,000 to 200,000 clones, around 74% of which were seen just once. The top ten clonotypes cover around 2.7% of the sample. The source material was peripheral blood. The receptors here all came from a man between 65 and 79 years old with acute or convalescent COVID-19.

The chain uses TRBV11-2 and TRBJ2-1; 9 nucleotides match TRBD2. The CDR3 runs to 14 residues. Germline loops: CDR1 SGHAT, CDR2 FQNNGV. The V segment lost 8 bases and the J segment 4 bases; nucleotides outside the gene matches: 6. CDR3 amino acids: CASRSGSGYNEQFF. The CDR3 DNA is TGTGCCAGCCGTAGCGGGAGCGGTTACAATGAGCAGTTCTTC. Together with reference TRBV11-2 and TRBJ2-1, the CDR3 gives the full variable domain: EAGVAQSPRYKIIEKRQSVAFWCNPISGHATLYWYQQILGQGPKLLIQFQNNGVVDDSQLPKDRFSAERLKGVDSTLKIQPAKLEDSAVYLCASRSGSGYNEQFFGPGTRLTVL.

J is TRBJ2-1 and V is TRBV24-1; TRBD1 matches at 9 bases. This CDR3 is 15 amino acids long. V shed 3 bases, J shed 5 bases, and the junction held 4 bases outside the gene matches. CDR1 is KGHDR and CDR2 is SFDVKD in the germline V gene. In DNA, the CDR3 is TGTGCCACCAGTGATCCGACAGGGGGGAACAATGAGCAGTTCTTC. Protein: CATSDPTGGNNEQFF.

The chain recombines TRBV28 with TRBJ2-3, with 8 nucleotides matching TRBD2. From germline, CDR1 is MDHEN and CDR2 SYDVKM. The CDR3 spans 15 residues. V shed 9 bases and J 3 bases; nucleotides not matched to a gene: 11. The CDR3 sequence is CASFPPGGPTDTQYF. CDR3 bases: TGTGCCAGTTTCCCCCCGGGGGGGCCAACAGATACGCAGTATTTT. Supplemented by reference TRBV28 and TRBJ2-3, the full variable domain reads DVKVTQSSRYLVKRTGEKVFLECVQDMDHENMFWYRQDPGLGLRLIYFSYDVKMKEKGDIPEGYSVSREKKERFSLILESASTNQTSMYLCASFPPGGPTDTQYFGPGTRLTVL.

The rearrangement joins TRBV5-1 to TRBJ2-5; 7 bases align to TRBD2. J gave up 1 base and V 2 bases, and 5 bases lay outside the gene matches. Germline V CDR1 and CDR2: SGHRS, YFSETQ. CDR3 length: 15 residues. The CDR3 spells CASSFAPGGQETQYF. The CDR3 DNA sequence: TGCGCCAGCAGCTTCGCTCCGGGAGGCCAAGAGACCCAGTACTTC.

The J gene is TRBJ1-2, the V gene TRBV6-5; TRBD1 matches at 9 bases. J lost 8 bases, V lost 6 bases, and 7 bases had no gene match. This CDR3 contains 13 residues. From germline, CDR1 is MNHEY and CDR2 SVGAGI. CDR3 residues: CASRSTGGVGYTF. CDR3 in DNA: TGTGCCAGCAGATCTACAGGGGGCGTCGGCTACACCTTC.

In its sample, this clone was seen a few times. This chain joins TRBV6-2 or TRBV6-3 and TRBJ1-4; TRBD1 might be the D (5 bases). The germline V and J ends were trimmed by 3 bases and 6 bases, with 14 bases remaining between them. CDR1 and CDR2 (germline): MNHEY, SVGEGT. The CDR3 has 15 amino acids. The DNA for the CDR3 is TGTGCCAGCAGTTATATCGGCAGGGAGGATGAAAAACTGTTTTTT. Amino acid sequence: CASSYIGREDEKLFF.

The chain links TRBV3-1 (or the pseudogene TRBV3-2) to TRBJ1-4; D not resolved. CDR3 size: 15 residues. Germline CDR1 and CDR2: LGHDT and YNNKEL (reference sequence). Trimming stripped 5 bases from V and 8 bases from J, with 18 bases between. CDR3 protein: CASSFGALTDEKLFF. The CDR3 nucleotides read TGTGCCAGCAGCTTCGGAGCTTTAACCGACGAAAAACTGTTTTTT.

This chain uses TRBV15 with TRBJ2-1; D unclear. The V gene's germline CDR1 is LNHNV and CDR2 YYDKDF (reference sequence). The CDR3 has 16 residues. V dropped 0 bases and J dropped 3 bases, with 12 bases sitting between them. CDR3 amino acids: CATSRDPPSGYNEQFF. CDR3 nucleotide sequence: TGTGCCACCAGCAGAGATCCCCCCTCCGGCTACAATGAGCAGTTCTTC. Full variable domain (missing parts from reference TRBV15 and TRBJ2-1): DAMVIQNPRYQVTQFGKPVTLSCSQTLNHNVMYWYQQKSSQAPKLLFHYYDKDFNNEADTPDNFQSRRPNTSFCFLDIRSPGLGDTAMYLCATSRDPPSGYNEQFFGPGTRLTVL.

This clone was picked up a small number of times. The genes are TRBV10-3 and TRBJ2-5; 7 nucleotides match TRBD2. The CDR3 contains 15 residues. The germline V gene encodes CDR1 ENHRY and CDR2 SYGVKD. V trimming: 5 bases; J trimming: 1 base; junction bases outside the gene matches: 7. DNA for the CDR3: TGTGCCATCAGTTTTGGGGCTAGCGGCCAAGAGACCCAGTACTTC. Translated: CAISFGASGQETQYF.

The gene calls are TRBV7-9 and TRBJ1-6; weak D call: TRBD1 (5 bases). Germline V lookup: CDR1 SEHNR, CDR2 FQNEAQ (reference sequence). The CDR3 runs 15 residues. Trimming removed 5 bases from V and 9 bases from J, with 17 bases in between. CDR3 nucleotide sequence: TGTGCCAGCAGCCAGTTGGGTGGGGCGAGTTCACCCCTCCACTTT. Protein product: CASSQLGGASSPLHF.

The rearrangement uses TRBV28 and TRBJ2-7, with D possibly being TRBD1 (5 bases). CDR1 MDHEN and CDR2 SYDVKM come from the germline V gene. Trimming took off 5 bases at V and 2 bases at J, with 13 bases between the two ends. The length of the CDR3 is 14 residues. CDR3: CASSERGGAYEQYF. The CDR3, as DNA: TGTGCCAGCAGTGAAAGGGGTGGAGCCTACGAGCAGTACTTC.

This clone has only a few counts. The chain recombines TRBV11-1 with TRBJ2-1; 9 bases line up with TRBD1. The V segment lost 5 bases and the J segment 7 bases; nucleotides outside the gene matches: 9. This CDR3 spans 15 amino acids. Germline-derived CDR1 and CDR2 are SGHAT and FQDESV (reference sequence). In DNA form, the CDR3 reads TGTGCCAGCAGCGGTCGGGACAGGGCTTCGAATGAGCAGTTCTTC. Its protein product is CASSGRDRASNEQFF.

The chain joins TRBV9 to TRBJ2-3; a possible D gene is TRBD2 (6 bases). In germline, CDR1 is SGDLS, CDR2 YYNGEE. The CDR3 has 15 residues. The germline V and J ends were trimmed by 0 bases and 6 bases, with 14 bases remaining between them. The CDR3 DNA reads as TGTGCCAGCAGCGTAGTTTTTAGCGGTTCGGATACGCAGTATTTT. It translates to CASSVVFSGSDTQYF.

V is TRBV12-3 or TRBV12-4 and J is TRBJ1-2, with D unclear. V lost 7 bases to trimming and J lost 8 bases, with 17 bases between them. The CDR3 consists of 13 residues. CDR3 region: CASTLNHESGYTF. Here the CDR3 DNA reads TGTGCCAGCACTCTAAACCACGAATCCGGCTACACCTTC.

This chain links TRBV29-1 with TRBJ1-3; the D is unclear. The CDR3 has 13 amino acids. Trimming removed 1 base from V and 3 bases from J, with 7 bases in between. Per germline, CDR1 SQVTM and CDR2 ANQGSEA. CDR3 region: CSVEVQVGNTIYF. The CDR3 DNA follows: TGCAGCGTTGAAGTGCAGGTTGGAAACACCATATATTTT.

The gene calls are TRBV20-1 and TRBJ1-2; a possible D gene is TRBD1 (5 bases). Trimming removed 3 bases from V and 7 bases from J, with 6 bases in between. Germline V gene data show CDR1 as DFQATT and CDR2 as SNEGSKA (reference sequence). This CDR3 comprises 10 residues. The CDR3 DNA is TGCAGTGCTAGGACAGTTGGCTACACCTTC. It translates to CSARTVGYTF.

This chain joins TRBV3-1 (or the pseudogene TRBV3-2) and TRBJ1-2; possibly TRBD1 for D (5 bases). The length of the CDR3 is 16 residues. Trimming removed 0 bases at V and 3 bases at J, with 14 bases between. Germline CDR1 LGHDT, CDR2 YNNKEL (reference sequence). CDR3 protein: CASSQDPGVFHYGYTF. CDR3 sequence (DNA): TGTGCCAGCAGCCAAGATCCGGGGGTTTTTCACTATGGCTACACCTTC.

The rearrangement joins TRBV6-1 to TRBJ2-7, with 7 nucleotides matching TRBD1. V lost 1 base to trimming and J lost 4 bases; unmatched junction nucleotides: 7. Germline CDR1 reads MNHNS; CDR2 reads SASEGT. This CDR3 contains 15 residues. CDR3 DNA sequence: TGTGCCAGCAGTGAAGTTAACAGGGGCGGGTACGAGCAGTACTTC. Amino acid sequence: CASSEVNRGGYEQYF.

The chain employs TRBV7-3 and TRBJ1-1, with 8 positions matching TRBD1. CDR1 and CDR2 from the germline V gene are SGHTA and FQGTGA. J gave up 1 base and V 5 bases, and 3 bases lay outside the gene matches. The CDR3 has 14 residues. The CDR3 loop is CASSPDRGNTEAFF. CDR3 nucleotide sequence: TGTGCCAGCAGCCCCGACAGGGGGAACACTGAAGCTTTCTTT.

This chain's CDR3 is CASSLWGENEQFF. As DNA, the CDR3 is TGTGCCAGCAGTTTATGGGGGGAGAATGAGCAGTTCTTC. The J gene is TRBJ2-1, the V gene TRBV27, with D tentatively TRBD2 (6 bases). Trimming took off 1 base at V and 7 bases at J, with 8 bases between the two ends. Germline CDR1 MNHEY, CDR2 SMNVEV (reference sequence). The CDR3 has 13 residues.

The J gene is TRBJ2-7, the V gene TRBV6-5, with TRBD1 matching 7 bases. The germline CDR1 and CDR2 sequences are MNHEY and SVGAGI. J lost 4 bases, V lost 6 bases, and 9 bases had no gene match. This CDR3 has 14 amino acids. CDR3 amino acids: CASRIDRVRYEQYF. CDR3 bases: TGTGCCAGCAGGATCGACAGGGTAAGGTACGAGCAGTACTTC.

The chain employs TRBV5-1 and TRBJ1-3, with D perhaps TRBD1 (5 bases). CDR1 and CDR2 from the germline V gene are SGHRS and YFSETQ. V was clipped by 0 bases and J by 0 bases, with 10 bases between them. The CDR3 loop spans 16 amino acids. CDR3 sequence (DNA): TGCGCCAGCAGCTTGGCTCAGGGTATCTCTGGAAACACCATATATTTT. It codes for CASSLAQGISGNTIYF. Together with reference TRBV5-1 and TRBJ1-3, the CDR3 gives the full variable domain: KAGVTQTPRYLIKTRGQQVTLSCSPISGHRSVSWYQQTPGQGLQFLFEYFSETQRNKGNFPGRFSGRQFSNSRSEMNVSTLELGDSALYLCASSLAQGISGNTIYFGEGSWLTVV.

V and J are TRBV11-3 and TRBJ1-4, with a weak D call TRBD1 (5 bases). Trimming took 5 bases from V and 8 from J, leaving 15 bases between them. In germline, CDR1 is SGHNT, CDR2 YENEEA. The CDR3 consists of 14 residues. DNA for the CDR3: TGTGCCAGCAGCCCGGGGGACGGGCGAGAAAAACTGTTTTTT. Protein sequence: CASSPGDGREKLFF.

This clone has more than one count but fewer than ten. The V and J genes are TRBV5-6 and TRBJ2-7, with no clear D. This CDR3 has 11 residues. Germline lookup yields CDR1 SGHDT and CDR2 YYEEEE. Trimming left V 4 bases short and J 6 bases short, with 8 bases between. DNA for the CDR3: TGTGCCAGCAGCCTTGAGTTCGAGCAGTACTTC. Its protein is CASSLEFEQYF.

The DNA for the CDR3 is TGTGCCATCAGCCTCGGGACTAGCGGGGACCAGCAGTTCTTC. Amino acids: CAISLGTSGDQQFF. The chain recombines TRBV10-3 with TRBJ2-1; 13 positions match TRBD2. V was clipped by 6 bases and J by 11 bases; unmatched bases: 7. CDR3 length: 14 amino acids. Germline assignment: CDR1 ENHRY and CDR2 SYGVKD.

V gene TRBV28 combines with J gene TRBJ2-7; D is unresolved. The germline V gene has CDR1 MDHEN and CDR2 SYDVKM. This CDR3 contains 12 residues. Trimming left V 7 bases short and J 3 bases short, with 10 bases between. The CDR3 reads CASKEQDYEQYF. In nucleotides, the CDR3 is TGTGCCAGCAAAGAACAAGACTACGAGCAGTACTTC.

This chain uses TRBV18 with TRBJ1-1, with 8 bases lining up with TRBD1. Germline loops: CDR1 KGHSH, CDR2 LQKENI. The V segment lost 5 bases and the J segment 6 bases; nucleotides outside the gene matches: 5. The length of the CDR3 is 13 residues. As DNA, the CDR3 is TGTGCCAGCTCAGAGTCCAGGGGGCCTGAAGCTTTCTTT. It translates to CASSESRGPEAFF.

This rearrangement joins TRBV10-2 to TRBJ1-1; D ambiguous. The CDR3 is made up of 14 amino acids. Trimming shortened V by 11 bases and J by 0 bases, and 16 bases separated the two germline ends. The V gene's germline CDR1 is WSHSY and CDR2 SAAADI. The CDR3 is CASMPGSMNTEAFF. The CDR3 nucleotides read TGCGCCTCAATGCCGGGGTCCATGAACACTGAAGCTTTCTTT.

The chain employs TRBV5-5 and TRBJ2-2, with D possibly being TRBD1 (6 bases). V lost 0 bases and J 6 bases, leaving 12 bases between the germline ends. Germline lookup yields CDR1 SGHKS and CDR2 YYEKEE (reference sequence). This CDR3 is 15 amino acids long. Here the CDR3 reads CASSLEGRGSGELFF. DNA for the CDR3: TGTGCCAGCAGCTTGGAGGGCAGGGGATCCGGGGAGCTGTTTTTT.

This clone was detected only once. The chain carries TRBV5-4 and TRBJ2-7, with TRBD2 matching 9 bases. With V trimmed by 0 bases and J by 6 bases, 16 bases remained unmatched. The CDR3 runs 18 residues. Germline V gene data show CDR1 as SGHNT and CDR2 as YYREEE (reference sequence). The CDR3, as DNA: TGTGCCAGCAGCTTGGGTACTAAGCGGGGGGACTCCCTAGGCGAGCAGTACTTC. Protein sequence: CASSLGTKRGDSLGEQYF. Full variable domain (rest looked up from reference TRBV5-4 and TRBJ2-7): ETGVTQSPTHLIKTRGQQVTLRCSSQSGHNTVSWYQQALGQGPQFIFQYYREEENGRGNFPPRFSGLQFPNYSSELNVNALELDDSALYLCASSLGTKRGDSLGEQYFGPGTRLTVT.

This CDR3 is CASRDGGISGNTIYF. CDR3 coding DNA: TGTGCCAGCAGGGACGGCGGGATATCTGGAAACACCATATATTTT. V and J are TRBV27 and TRBJ1-3; D unresolved. The germline V gene encodes CDR1 MNHEY and CDR2 SMNVEV (reference sequence). Trimming removed 6 bases from V and 1 base from J, with 13 bases in between. The length of the CDR3 is 15 residues.